The present T cell receptor beta chain was sequenced within a study of human T cells and chemical hapten exposure. Study overall: 2% DPC applied to an approximately 2 cm by approximately 2 cm arm area sensitized donors.

Time point described: patch test 3, about 24 weeks after DPC sensitization. Treatment: therapeutic diphenylcyclopropenone sensitization with weekly scalp DPC. This clonotype was seen repeatedly, ten times or more. Using its own MiXCR run on the RACE reads, TCRdb lists one record per CDR3 protein. Of approximately 80,000 distinct CDR3 sequences listed, 10% to 12% are singletons. The sequence derives from a woman aged 50 to 60 with alopecia areata. Some clones in this sample may be carry-over from other donors' samples. The sample was whole blood, taken in connection with sensitization to the hapten diphenylcyclopropenone (DPC).

CDR3 nucleotide sequence: TGTGCCAGCAGCGGTCAGGCGGGGTCTCACACCGGGGAGCTGTTTTTT. It codes for CASSGQAGSHTGELFF. The chain carries TRBV3-1 and TRBJ2-2; perhaps TRBD2 as D (6 bases). Trimming cost V 5 bases and J 3 bases, with 16 bases left between them. Germline V gene lookup returns CDR1 LGHDT and CDR2 YNNKEL (reference sequence). This CDR3 contains 16 residues.